One and the same sample provided the 12 T cell receptor beta chains below, sequenced in a study of T cell responses to AZD1222 COVID-19 vaccine. Data came from immunoSEQ multiplex PCR; TCRdb stores just in-frame clones and leaves some out. The sample has around 140,000 clones; approximately 93% are singletons. Sample: peripheral blood, taken on day 0 of AZD1222 vaccination. All receptors derive from an adult in good health.

The CDR3 coding sequence is TGCGCCAGCAGCCAAGATAGTACGGGTAGGGAGGCGAACATTCAGTACTTC. Its translation is CASSQDSTGREANIQYF. The chain carries TRBV4-3 and TRBJ2-4; perhaps TRBD2 as D (6 bases). Germline values: CDR1 LGHNA, CDR2 YSLEER. The CDR3 consists of 17 residues. The germline V and J ends were trimmed by 0 bases and 7 bases, with 19 bases remaining between them.

V and J are TRBV18 and TRBJ1-3; no clear D. The CDR3 is 15 residues long. With 4 bases removed from V and 0 bases from J, the gap between germline ends came to 10 bases. From germline, CDR1 is KGHSH and CDR2 LQKENI. CDR3 sequence reads: CASSLELSSGNTIYF. CDR3 nucleotides: TGTGCCAGCTCACTAGAACTGAGCTCTGGAAACACCATATATTTT.

The rearrangement links TRBV29-1 to TRBJ2-5, with D hard to call. Germline-derived CDR1 and CDR2 are SQVTM and ANQGSEA. V was cut by 2 bases and J by 4 bases, with 2 bases left in between. CDR3 length equals 10 residues. CDR3: CSVESETQYF. For the CDR3, the DNA is TGCAGCGTTGAATCAGAGACCCAGTACTTC.

A few counts support this clone. The chain carries TRBV27 and TRBJ2-7, with TRBD1 matching over 8 bases. J gave up 1 base and V 1 base, and 0 bases lay outside the gene matches. The germline gives CDR1 MNHEY, CDR2 SMNVEV (reference sequence). The CDR3 is made up of 14 amino acids. The CDR3 bases are TGTGCCAGCAGTTTATGGACAGGGTCCTACGAGCAGTACTTC. Protein: CASSLWTGSYEQYF.

This chain uses TRBV19 with TRBJ1-2; 8 bases agree with TRBD1. Germline lookup yields CDR1 LNHDA and CDR2 SQIVND (reference sequence). The ends lost 3 bases at V and 5 bases at J; junction bases unmatched: 23. The CDR3 contains 20 residues. The CDR3 spells CASSMPNRPGQARGWYGYTF. The CDR3, as DNA: TGTGCCAGTAGTATGCCGAACAGACCGGGACAGGCGCGAGGCTGGTATGGCTACACCTTC.

J is TRBJ1-2 and V is TRBV30, with a weak D call TRBD1 (5 bases). The CDR3 is 13 amino acids. V dropped 3 bases and J dropped 8 bases, with 16 bases sitting between them. The germline V gene encodes CDR1 GTSNPN and CDR2 SVGIG (reference sequence). CDR3 DNA: TGTGCCTGGAGCGAAGGGACCTTCAGGGGCTACACCTTC. This codes for CAWSEGTFRGYTF.

V usage is TRBV5-5 and J usage is TRBJ1-4, with TRBD1 as a possible D gene (6 bases). This CDR3 contains 13 residues. V lost 5 bases and J 8 bases, leaving 13 bases between the germline ends. The germline V gene encodes CDR1 SGHKS and CDR2 YYEKEE (reference sequence). The CDR3 DNA follows: TGTGCCAGCAGAGCCCAGGGGCGAGAAAAACTGTTTTTT. Its translation is CASRAQGREKLFF.

The chain is built from TRBV27 and TRBJ1-1, with D unclear. The germline CDR1 and CDR2 sequences are MNHEY and SMNVEV (reference sequence). The length of the CDR3 is 13 residues. Trimming took 3 bases from V and 2 from J, leaving 7 bases between them. CDR3 in DNA: TGTGCCAGCAGTTTGGGGAGAAACACTGAAGCTTTCTTT. The encoded protein is CASSLGRNTEAFF.

This chain joins TRBV4-3 and TRBJ2-2, with D possibly matching TRBD2 (5 bases). The germline CDR1 and CDR2 sequences are LGHNA and YSLEER. V shed 0 bases and J shed 0 bases, with 8 bases lying between them. The CDR3 has 16 amino acids. The CDR3 DNA reads as TGCGCCAGCAGCCAAGAAGCGGCTACGAACACCGGGGAGCTGTTTTTT. Translation: CASSQEAATNTGELFF.

The rearrangement links TRBV3-1 (or the pseudogene TRBV3-2) to TRBJ1-1; D is possibly TRBD1 (5 bases). There are 15 residues in the CDR3. V lost 4 bases and J 5 bases, leaving 17 bases between the germline ends. Germline values: CDR1 LGHDT, CDR2 YNNKEL (reference sequence). The CDR3 sequence: CASSLTRVGSTEAFF. The CDR3 DNA is TGTGCCAGCAGCCTCACCAGGGTCGGTAGTACTGAAGCTTTCTTT.

The gene calls are TRBV18 and TRBJ1-5; maybe TRBD1 (6 bases). CDR1 and CDR2 from the germline V gene are KGHSH and LQKENI. Trimming left V 2 bases short and J 8 bases short, with 16 bases between. The CDR3 spans 15 residues. The CDR3 DNA reads as TGTGCCAGCTCACCAACAAGCAGGGGCGATGAGCCCCAGCATTTT. This translates into CASSPTSRGDEPQHF.

V is TRBV12-5 and J is TRBJ1-4; D is ambiguous. The CDR3 length is 12 residues. Trimming left V 1 base short and J 7 bases short, with 4 bases between. The germline V gene encodes CDR1 LGHNT and CDR2 FRNRAP. The DNA for the CDR3 is TGTGCTAGTGGTTTGGGCCTTGAAAAACTGTTTTTT. Protein sequence: CASGLGLEKLFF.